This T cell receptor beta chain was identified during a study of blood T cell repertoires in COVID-19. Across the study: Samples came from the United States, Italy and Spain, spanning acute and convalescent COVID-19.

In the authors' methods: By means of reference gene primer amplification, nucleated cell counts were estimated. Assay: immunoSEQ multiplex PCR; the TCRdb copy retains only in-frame clones and omits some. That table supplies the V and J calls and clone size; D and trimming were determined from the DNA. The sample includes approximately 280,000 clones, approximately 90% of them seen just once. Recruited during active infection, patients (from Seattle) were subsequently followed longitudinally. The CDR3 spans 14 residues. The ends were cut back, 1 base at V and 2 bases at J, with 10 bases in the middle. In germline, CDR1 is SGHKS, CDR2 YYEKEE (reference sequence).

Input material: peripheral blood. This sequence joins TRBV5-5 and TRBJ2-7; D possibly corresponds to TRBD2 (6 bases). The sequence was obtained from a woman aged 25 to 39 with COVID-19, enrolled during active disease. DNA of the CDR3: TGTGCCAGCAGCTTGATCGGGGGAGCCTACGAGCAGTACTTC. Encoded protein: CASSLIGGAYEQYF.